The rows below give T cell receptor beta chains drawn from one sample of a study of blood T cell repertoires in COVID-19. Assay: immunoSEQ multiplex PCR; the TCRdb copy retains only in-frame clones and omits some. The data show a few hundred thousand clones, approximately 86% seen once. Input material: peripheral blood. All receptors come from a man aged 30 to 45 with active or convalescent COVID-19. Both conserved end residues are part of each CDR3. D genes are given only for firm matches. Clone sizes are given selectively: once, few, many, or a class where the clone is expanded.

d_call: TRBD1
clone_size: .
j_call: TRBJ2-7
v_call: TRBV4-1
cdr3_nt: TGCGCCAGCAGCCAAGTCCGACAGGGCTCCTACGAGCAGTACTTC
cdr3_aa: CASSQVRQGSYEQYF

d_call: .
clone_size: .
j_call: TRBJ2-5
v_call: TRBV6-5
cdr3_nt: TGTGCCTGCGGCACAGGGAGTATAGAGACCCAGTACTTC
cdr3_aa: CACGTGSIETQYF

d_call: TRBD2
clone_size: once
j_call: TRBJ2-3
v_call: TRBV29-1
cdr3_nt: TGCAGCGTTGTGACTAGCGGGGGGGCTGATACGCAGTATTTT
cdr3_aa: CSVVTSGGADTQYF

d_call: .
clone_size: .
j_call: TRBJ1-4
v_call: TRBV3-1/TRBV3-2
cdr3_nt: TGTGCCAGCAGCCCTCAAAGCGGGGTGGGTGAAAAACTGTTTTTT
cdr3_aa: CASSPQSGVGEKLFF

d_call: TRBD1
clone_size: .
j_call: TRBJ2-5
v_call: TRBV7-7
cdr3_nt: TGTGCCAGCAGCTTACAGGCAGGGGGCGAGACCCAGTACTTC
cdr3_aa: CASSLQAGGETQYF

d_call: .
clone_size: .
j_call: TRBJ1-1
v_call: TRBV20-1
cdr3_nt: TGCAGCCAGGGTTTGGGGACTGAAGCTTTCTTT
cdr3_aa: CSQGLGTEAFF

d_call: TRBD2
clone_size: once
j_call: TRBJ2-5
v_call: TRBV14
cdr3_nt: TGTGCCAGCAGTCTTACTAGCGGGGGGTCGACCCAGTACTTC
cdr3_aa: CASSLTSGGSTQYF

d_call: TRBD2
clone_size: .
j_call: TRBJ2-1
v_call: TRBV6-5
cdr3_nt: TGTGCCAGCAGTCGTAGCGGGGGGGATTACAATGAGCAGTTCTTC
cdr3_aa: CASSRSGGDYNEQFF

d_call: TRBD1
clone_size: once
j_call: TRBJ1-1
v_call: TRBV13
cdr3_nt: TGTGCCAGCAGCAACCGGGACAGGGTGTACACTGAAGCTTTCTTT
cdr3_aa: CASSNRDRVYTEAFF

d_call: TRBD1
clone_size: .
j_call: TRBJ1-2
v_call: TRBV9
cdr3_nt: TGTGCCAGCAGCTCCCACGGACAGGTAGTAAACTATGGCTACACCTTC
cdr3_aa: CASSSHGQVVNYGYTF

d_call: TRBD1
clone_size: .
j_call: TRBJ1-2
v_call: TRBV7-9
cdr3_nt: TGTGCCAGCAGCGCGCAACAGGGGGCTGGTGGCTACACCTTC
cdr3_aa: CASSAQQGAGGYTF

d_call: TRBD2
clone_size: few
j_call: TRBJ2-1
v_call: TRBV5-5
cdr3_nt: TGTGCCAGCAGCTTGGATAGCGGGGTGTACAATGAGCAGTTCTTC
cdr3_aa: CASSLDSGVYNEQFF

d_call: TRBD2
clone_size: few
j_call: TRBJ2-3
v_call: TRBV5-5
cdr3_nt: TGTGCCAGCAGCGTACTAGCGGGGATAAGCACAGATACGCAGTGTTTT
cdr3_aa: CASSVLAGISTDTQCF

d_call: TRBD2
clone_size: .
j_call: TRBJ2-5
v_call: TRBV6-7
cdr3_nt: TGTGCCAGCAGGGGTACCGGGACTAGCGGGGGGGCCTGGGAGGAGACCCAGTACTTC
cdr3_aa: CASRGTGTSGGAWEETQYF

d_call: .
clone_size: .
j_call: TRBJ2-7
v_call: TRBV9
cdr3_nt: TGTGCCAGCAGCGTAGCTCCAGGTTTCGAGCAGTACTTC
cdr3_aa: CASSVAPGFEQYF

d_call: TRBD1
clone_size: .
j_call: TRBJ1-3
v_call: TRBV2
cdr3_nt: TGTGCCAGCCCCGGCTCAAAGGGACAGGGGGAATCGCCATCTGGAAACACCATATATTTT
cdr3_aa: CASPGSKGQGESPSGNTIYF

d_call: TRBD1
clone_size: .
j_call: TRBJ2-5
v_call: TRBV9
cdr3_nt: TGTGCCAGCAGCGTAGTTGGGGACAGGGAAGAGACCCAGTACTTC
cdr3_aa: CASSVVGDREETQYF

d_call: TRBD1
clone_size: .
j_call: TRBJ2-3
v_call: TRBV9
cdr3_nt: TGTGCCAGCAGCGTAACAGGGGATGGGGATACGCAGTATTTT
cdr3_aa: CASSVTGDGDTQYF

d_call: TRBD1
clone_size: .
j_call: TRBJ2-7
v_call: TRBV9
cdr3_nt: TGTGCCAGCAGCGGGAGACAGGGCCACGAGCAGTACTTC
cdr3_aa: CASSGRQGHEQYF

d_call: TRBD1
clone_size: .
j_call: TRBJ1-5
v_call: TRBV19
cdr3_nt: TGTGCCAGTAGTATATGGGGGACGACAGGGGAAGGGGATAGCAATCAGCCCCAGCATTTT
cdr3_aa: CASSIWGTTGEGDSNQPQHF

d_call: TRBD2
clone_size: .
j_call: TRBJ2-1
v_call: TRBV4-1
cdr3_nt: TGCGCCAGCAGCCAAGGCCGATCCGGGACTAGCGGGGATTACAATGAGCAGTTCTTC
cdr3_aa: CASSQGRSGTSGDYNEQFF

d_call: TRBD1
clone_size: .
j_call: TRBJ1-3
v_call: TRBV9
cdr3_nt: TGTGCCAGCAGCGTCAGTGACTCGACAGGGCTTATGGCCATATATTTT
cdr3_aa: CASSVSDSTGLMAIYF

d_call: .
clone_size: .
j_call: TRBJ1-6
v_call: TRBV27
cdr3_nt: TGTGCCACGCTGCCGGGGCAGGGGTTTTATTCACCCCTCCACTTT
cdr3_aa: CATLPGQGFYSPLHF

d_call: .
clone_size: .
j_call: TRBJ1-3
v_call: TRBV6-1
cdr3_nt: TGTGCCAGCAGTGAAAAGTCGGGAGATCCTGGAAACACCATATATTTT
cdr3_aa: CASSEKSGDPGNTIYF

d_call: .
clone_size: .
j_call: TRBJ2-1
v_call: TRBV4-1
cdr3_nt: TGCGCCAGCAGCCATCGACAGGACAATGAGCAGTTCTTC
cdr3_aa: CASSHRQDNEQFF

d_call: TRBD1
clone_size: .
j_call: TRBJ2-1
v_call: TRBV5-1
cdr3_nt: TGCGCCAGTGGGACAGGGGACAATGAGCAGTTCTTC
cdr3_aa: CASGTGDNEQFF

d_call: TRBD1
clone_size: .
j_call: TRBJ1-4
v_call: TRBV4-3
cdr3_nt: TGCGCCAGCAGCCAAGATTTCCCACTACAGGGGGAAAAACTGTTTTTT
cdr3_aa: CASSQDFPLQGEKLFF

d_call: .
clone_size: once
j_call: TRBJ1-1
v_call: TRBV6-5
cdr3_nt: TGTGCCAGCAAGATGGCCGGGAATGATCGGACTGAAGCTTTCTTT
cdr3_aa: CASKMAGNDRTEAFF

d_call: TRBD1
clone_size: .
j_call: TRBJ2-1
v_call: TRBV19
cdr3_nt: TGTGCCAGTAGTATGCTTGGCCAGGGGGCGTTGTACAATGAGCAGTTCTTC
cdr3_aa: CASSMLGQGALYNEQFF

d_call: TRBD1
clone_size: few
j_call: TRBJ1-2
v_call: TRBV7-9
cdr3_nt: TGTGCCAGCAGCTCTCCGGGACAGGGGGCTTTCTACACCTTC
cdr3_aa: CASSSPGQGAFYTF

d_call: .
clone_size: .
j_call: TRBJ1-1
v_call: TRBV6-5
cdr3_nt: TGTGCCAGCAGCCAGGGTAGTGGCACTGAAGCTTTCTTT
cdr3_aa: CASSQGSGTEAFF

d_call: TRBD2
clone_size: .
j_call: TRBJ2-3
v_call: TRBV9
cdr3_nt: TGTGCCAGCAGCCTCAGCGGGGGGGCCGGAGATACGCAGTATTTT
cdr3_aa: CASSLSGGAGDTQYF

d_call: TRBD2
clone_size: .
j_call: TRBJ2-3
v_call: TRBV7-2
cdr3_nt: TGTGCCAGCAGCCCAGAAGGGCGGGGGGGCACAGATACGCAGTATTTT
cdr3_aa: CASSPEGRGGTDTQYF

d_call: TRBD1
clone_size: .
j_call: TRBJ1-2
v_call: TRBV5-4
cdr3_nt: TGTGCCAGCAGCCGATCGGGACAGGGGTTAGCTGGCTACACCTTC
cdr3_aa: CASSRSGQGLAGYTF

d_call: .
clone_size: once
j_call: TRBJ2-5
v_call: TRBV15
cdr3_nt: TGTGCCACCAGTAGAAAAACCGGGACTGAAGAGACCCAGTACTTC
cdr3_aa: CATSRKTGTEETQYF

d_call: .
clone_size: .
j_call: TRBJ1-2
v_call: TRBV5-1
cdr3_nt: TGCGCCAGCAGCTCTGGACAGAACTATGGCTACACCTTC
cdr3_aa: CASSSGQNYGYTF

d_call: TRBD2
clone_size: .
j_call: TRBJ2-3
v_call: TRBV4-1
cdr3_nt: TGCGCCAGCAGCCAACCGACTAGCGGGGGAATATCTCCCGCGGATACGCAGTATTTT
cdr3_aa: CASSQPTSGGISPADTQYF

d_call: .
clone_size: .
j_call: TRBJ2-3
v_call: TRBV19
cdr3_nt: TGTGCCAGTAGGTCGGGTAGTGGAGCCCCCTCAGATACGCAGTATTTT
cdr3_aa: CASRSGSGAPSDTQYF

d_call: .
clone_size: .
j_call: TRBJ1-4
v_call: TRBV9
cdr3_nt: TGTGCCAGCAGCGTAGGAGACACCAGGGAAAAACTGTTTTTT
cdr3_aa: CASSVGDTREKLFF

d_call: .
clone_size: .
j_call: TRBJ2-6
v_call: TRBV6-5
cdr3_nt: TGTGCCAGCAGTCAGGTCTCTGGGGCCAACGTCCTGACTTTC
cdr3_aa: CASSQVSGANVLTF

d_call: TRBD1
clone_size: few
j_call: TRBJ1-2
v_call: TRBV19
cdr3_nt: TGTGCCAGTAGCGTGGGACAGACAAAAAACTATGGCTACACCTTC
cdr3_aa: CASSVGQTKNYGYTF

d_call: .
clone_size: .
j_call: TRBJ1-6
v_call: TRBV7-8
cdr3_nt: TGTGCCAGCAGCTTAGGTGGTCGTCAGGCGAGATCACCCCTCCACTTT
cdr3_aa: CASSLGGRQARSPLHF

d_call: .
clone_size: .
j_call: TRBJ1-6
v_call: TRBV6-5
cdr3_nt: TGTGCCAGCAGAAAAGGCGGAACCCTCCACTTT
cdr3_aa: CASRKGGTLHF

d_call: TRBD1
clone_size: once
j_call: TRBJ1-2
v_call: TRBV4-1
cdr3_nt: TGCGCCAGCAGCCACCAGGGACAGGGGTCCCCGCAGGGCTTC
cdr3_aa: CASSHQGQGSPQGF

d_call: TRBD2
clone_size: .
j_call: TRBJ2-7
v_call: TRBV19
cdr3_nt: TGTGCCAGTAGTATAGGTCGGACTAGCGCTCCCTACGAGCAGTACTTC
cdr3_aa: CASSIGRTSAPYEQYF